The present TCR beta chain was sequenced within a study of vaccination effects on CD4 cells after COVID-19. A remark on this clone: What it binds is unknown.

This table comes from immunoSEQ multiplex PCR, and its TCRdb copy is limited to in-frame clones, with some not included. Here the sample spans 70,000 to 75,000 clones, 65% to 85% being singletons. Peptide-pool stimulation followed by sequencing identified expanded antigen-specific CD4+ clonotypes in the ViraFEST assay. Culture proceeded for 9 to 11 days, and CD4+ T cells were then isolated. Having tested negative for nucleocapsid antibodies, the vaccine recipients showed no prior SARS-CoV-2 infection. CDR3 length: 12 residues. Germline V gene sequence: CDR1 SQVTM, CDR2 ANQGSEA. V was shortened by 2 bases and J by 4 bases, with 6 bases between the two germline ends.

This clonotype was sampled from a human donor who received a COVID-19 vaccine. This chain joins TRBV29-1 and TRBJ2-1; the D gene is possibly TRBD2 (5 bases). Here the sequenced sample was CD4+ T cells from PBMCs cultured with HCoV-OC43 spike peptides, taken before COVID-19 vaccination. Subset: HCoV-OC43 spike overlapping peptide pool stimulation. DNA of the CDR3: TGCAGCGTTGAATGGGAGTACAATGAGCAGTTCTTC. Its translation is CSVEWEYNEQFF.